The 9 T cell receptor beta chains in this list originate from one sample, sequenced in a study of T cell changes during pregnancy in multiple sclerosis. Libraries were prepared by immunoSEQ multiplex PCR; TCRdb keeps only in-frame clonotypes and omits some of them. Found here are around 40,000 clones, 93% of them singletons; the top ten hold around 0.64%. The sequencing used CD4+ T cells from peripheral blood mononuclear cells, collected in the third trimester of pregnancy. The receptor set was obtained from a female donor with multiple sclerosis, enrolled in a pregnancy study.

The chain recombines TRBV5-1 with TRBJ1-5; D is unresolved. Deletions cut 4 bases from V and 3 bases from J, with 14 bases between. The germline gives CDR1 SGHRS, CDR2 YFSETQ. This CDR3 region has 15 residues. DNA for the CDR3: TGCGCCAGCAGCGAGGGAATCCAAATCAATCAGCCCCAGCATTTT. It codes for CASSEGIQINQPQHF.

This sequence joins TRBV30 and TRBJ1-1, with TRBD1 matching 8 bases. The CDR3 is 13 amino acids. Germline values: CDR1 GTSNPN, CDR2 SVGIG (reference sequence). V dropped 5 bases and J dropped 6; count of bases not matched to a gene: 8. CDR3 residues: CAWGNRGDAEAFF. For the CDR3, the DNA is TGTGCCTGGGGAAACAGGGGGGACGCTGAAGCTTTCTTT.

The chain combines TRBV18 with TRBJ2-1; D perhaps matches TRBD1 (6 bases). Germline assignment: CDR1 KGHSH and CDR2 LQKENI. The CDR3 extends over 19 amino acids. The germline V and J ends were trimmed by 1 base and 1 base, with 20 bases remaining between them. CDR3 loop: CASSPLQGVQRGSYNEQFF. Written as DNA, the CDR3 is TGTGCCAGCTCACCACTTCAGGGAGTGCAGAGGGGGTCCTACAATGAGCAGTTCTTC.

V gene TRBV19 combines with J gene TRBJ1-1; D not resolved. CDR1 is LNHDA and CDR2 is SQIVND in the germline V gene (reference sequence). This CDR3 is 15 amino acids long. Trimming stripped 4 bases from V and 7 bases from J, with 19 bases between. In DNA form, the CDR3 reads TGTGCCAGTAGTACGGGAGCCGGGAGGATCAATGAAGCTTTCTTT. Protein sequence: CASSTGAGRINEAFF.

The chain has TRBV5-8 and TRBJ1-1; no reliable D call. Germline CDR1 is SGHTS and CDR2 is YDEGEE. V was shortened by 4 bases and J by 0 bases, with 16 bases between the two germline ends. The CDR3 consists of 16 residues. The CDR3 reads CASSPGWADMNTEAFF. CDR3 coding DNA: TGTGCCAGCAGCCCGGGGTGGGCAGACATGAACACTGAAGCTTTCTTT.

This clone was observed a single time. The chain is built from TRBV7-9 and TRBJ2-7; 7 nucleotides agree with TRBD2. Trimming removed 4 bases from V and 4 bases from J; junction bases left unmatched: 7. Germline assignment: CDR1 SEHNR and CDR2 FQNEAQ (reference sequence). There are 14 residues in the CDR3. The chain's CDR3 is CASSSWTRAYEQYF. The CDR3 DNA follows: TGTGCCAGCAGCTCTTGGACTAGAGCGTACGAGCAGTACTTC.

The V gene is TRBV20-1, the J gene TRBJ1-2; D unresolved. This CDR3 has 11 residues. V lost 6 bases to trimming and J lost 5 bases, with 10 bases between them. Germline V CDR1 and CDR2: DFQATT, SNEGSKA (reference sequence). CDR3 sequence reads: CSASQNYGYTF. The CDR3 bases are TGCAGTGCCTCACAGAATTATGGCTACACCTTC.

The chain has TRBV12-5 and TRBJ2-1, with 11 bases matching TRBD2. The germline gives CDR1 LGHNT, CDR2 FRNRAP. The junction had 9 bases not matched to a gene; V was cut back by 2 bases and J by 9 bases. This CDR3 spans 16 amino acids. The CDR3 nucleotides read TGTGCTAGTGGTTTGAGACTAGCGGGGTCTCTAGGTGAGCAGTTCTTC. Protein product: CASGLRLAGSLGEQFF.

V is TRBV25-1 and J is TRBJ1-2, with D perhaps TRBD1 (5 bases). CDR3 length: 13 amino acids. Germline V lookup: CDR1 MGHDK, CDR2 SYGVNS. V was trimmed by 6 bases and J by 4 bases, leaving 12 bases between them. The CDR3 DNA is TGTGCCAGCAGGGATGACAGCCGCTATGGCTACACCTTC. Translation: CASRDDSRYGYTF.